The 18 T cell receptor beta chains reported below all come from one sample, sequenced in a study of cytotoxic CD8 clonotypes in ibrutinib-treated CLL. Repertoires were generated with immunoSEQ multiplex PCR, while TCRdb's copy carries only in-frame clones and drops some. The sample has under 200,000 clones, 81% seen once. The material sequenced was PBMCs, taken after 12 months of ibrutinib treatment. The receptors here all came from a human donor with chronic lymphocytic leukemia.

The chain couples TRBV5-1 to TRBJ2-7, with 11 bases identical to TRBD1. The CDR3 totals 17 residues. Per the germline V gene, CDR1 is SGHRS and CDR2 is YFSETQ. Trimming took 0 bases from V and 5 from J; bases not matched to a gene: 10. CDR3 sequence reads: CASSLERDRGSRNEQYF. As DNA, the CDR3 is TGCGCCAGCAGCTTGGAAAGGGACAGGGGGTCCCGCAACGAGCAGTACTTC.

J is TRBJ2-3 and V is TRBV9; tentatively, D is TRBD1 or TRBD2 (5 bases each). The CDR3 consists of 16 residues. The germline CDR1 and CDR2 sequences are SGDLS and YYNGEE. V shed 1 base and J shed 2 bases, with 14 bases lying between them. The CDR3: CASSVNRDAFTDTQYF. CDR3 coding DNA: TGTGCCAGCAGCGTAAACCGGGACGCCTTCACAGATACGCAGTATTTT.

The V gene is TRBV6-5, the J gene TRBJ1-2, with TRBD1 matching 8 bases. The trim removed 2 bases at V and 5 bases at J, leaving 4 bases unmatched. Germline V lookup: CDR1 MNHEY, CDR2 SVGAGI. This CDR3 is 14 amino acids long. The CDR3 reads CASSYRTGRYGYTF. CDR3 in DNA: TGTGCCAGCAGTTACCGGACAGGGCGGTATGGCTACACCTTC.

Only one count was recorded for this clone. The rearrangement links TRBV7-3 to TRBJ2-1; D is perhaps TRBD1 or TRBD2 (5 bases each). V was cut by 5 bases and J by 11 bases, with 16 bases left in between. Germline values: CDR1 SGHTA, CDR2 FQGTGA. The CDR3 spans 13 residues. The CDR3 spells CASSPRDVSQQFF. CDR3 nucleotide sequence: TGTGCCAGCAGCCCCCGGGACGTCTCTCAGCAGTTCTTC. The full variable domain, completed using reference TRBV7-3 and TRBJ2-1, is GAGVSQTPSNKVTEKGKYVELRCDPISGHTALYWYRQSLGQGPEFLIYFQGTGAADDSGLPNDRFFAVRPEGSVSTLKIQRTERGDSAVYLCASSPRDVSQQFFGPGTRLTVL.

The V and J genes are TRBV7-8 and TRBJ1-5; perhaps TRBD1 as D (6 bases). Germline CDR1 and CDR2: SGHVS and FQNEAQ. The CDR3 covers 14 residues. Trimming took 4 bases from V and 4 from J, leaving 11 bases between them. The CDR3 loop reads CASSSGTLNQPQHF. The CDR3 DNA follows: TGTGCCAGCAGCTCAGGGACATTGAATCAGCCCCAGCATTTT.

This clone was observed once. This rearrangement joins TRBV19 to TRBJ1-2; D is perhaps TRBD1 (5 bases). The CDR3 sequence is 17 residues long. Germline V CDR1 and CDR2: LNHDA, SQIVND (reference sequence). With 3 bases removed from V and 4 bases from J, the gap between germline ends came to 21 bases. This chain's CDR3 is CASSMSRVSNWGYGYTF. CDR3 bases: TGTGCCAGTAGTATGTCCAGGGTCTCTAATTGGGGCTATGGCTACACCTTC.

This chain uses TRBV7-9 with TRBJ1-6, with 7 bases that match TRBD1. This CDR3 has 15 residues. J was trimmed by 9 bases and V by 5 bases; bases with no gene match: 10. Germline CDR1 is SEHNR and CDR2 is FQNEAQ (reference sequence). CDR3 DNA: TGTGCCAGCAGCCGTGAGACAGGGCATCTTTCACCCCTCCACTTT. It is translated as CASSRETGHLSPLHF.

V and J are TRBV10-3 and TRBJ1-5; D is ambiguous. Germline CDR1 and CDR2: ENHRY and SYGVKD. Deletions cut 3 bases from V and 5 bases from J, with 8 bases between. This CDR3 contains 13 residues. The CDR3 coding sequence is TGTGCCATCAGTGACAGGTGGGATCAGCCCCAGCATTTT. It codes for CAISDRWDQPQHF.

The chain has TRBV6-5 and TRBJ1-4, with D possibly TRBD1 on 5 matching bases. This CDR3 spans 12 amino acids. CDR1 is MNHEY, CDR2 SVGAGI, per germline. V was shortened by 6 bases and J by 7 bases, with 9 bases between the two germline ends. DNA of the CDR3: TGTGCCAGCAGCAGGGAGGGTGAAAAACTGTTTTTT. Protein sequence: CASSREGEKLFF.

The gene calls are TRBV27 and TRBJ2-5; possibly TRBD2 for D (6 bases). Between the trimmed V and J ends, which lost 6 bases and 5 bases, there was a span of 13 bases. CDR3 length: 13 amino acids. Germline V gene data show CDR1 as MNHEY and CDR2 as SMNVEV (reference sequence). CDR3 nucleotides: TGTGCCAGCAGCCGGGACTTCGGCGAGACCCAGTACTTC. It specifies CASSRDFGETQYF.

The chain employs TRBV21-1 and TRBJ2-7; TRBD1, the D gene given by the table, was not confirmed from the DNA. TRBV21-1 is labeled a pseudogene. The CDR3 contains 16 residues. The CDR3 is CASSKVKGARSYEQYF. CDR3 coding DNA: TGTGCCAGCAGCAAAGTCAAGGGGGCGAGATCCTACGAGCAGTACTTC.

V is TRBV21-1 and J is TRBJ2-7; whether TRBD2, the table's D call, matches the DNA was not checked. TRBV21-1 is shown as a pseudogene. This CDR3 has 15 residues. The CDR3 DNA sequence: TGTGCCAGCAGCGCCGTGCGGGCACGATTCTACGAGCAGTACTTC. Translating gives CASSAVRARFYEQYF.

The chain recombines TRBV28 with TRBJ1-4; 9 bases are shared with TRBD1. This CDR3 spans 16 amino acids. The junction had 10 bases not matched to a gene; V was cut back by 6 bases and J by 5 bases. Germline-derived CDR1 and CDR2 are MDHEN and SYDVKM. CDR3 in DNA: TGTGCCAGCAGCGAAAGGACAGGGGTCCAGAATGAAAAACTGTTTTTT. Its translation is CASSERTGVQNEKLFF.

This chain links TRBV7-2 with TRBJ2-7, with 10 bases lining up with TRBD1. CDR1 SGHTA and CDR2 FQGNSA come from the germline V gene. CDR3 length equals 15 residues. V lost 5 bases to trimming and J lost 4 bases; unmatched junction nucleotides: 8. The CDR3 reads CASSHRRQGAYEQYF. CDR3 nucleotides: TGTGCCAGCAGCCACCGCAGACAGGGGGCTTACGAGCAGTACTTC. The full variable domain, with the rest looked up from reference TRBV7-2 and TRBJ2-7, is GAGVSQSPSNKVTEKGKDVELRCDPISGHTALYWYRQSLGQGLEFLIYFQGNSAPDKSGLPSDRFSAERTGGSVSTLTIQRTQQEDSAVYLCASSHRRQGAYEQYFGPGTRLTVT.

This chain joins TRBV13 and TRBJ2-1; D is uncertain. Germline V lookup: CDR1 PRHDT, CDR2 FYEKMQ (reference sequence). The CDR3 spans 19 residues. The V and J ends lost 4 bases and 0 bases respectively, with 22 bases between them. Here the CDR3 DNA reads TGTGCCAGCAGCTCCGTCGGTGTATTAGGAATGGGCTCCTACAATGAGCAGTTCTTC. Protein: CASSSVGVLGMGSYNEQFF.

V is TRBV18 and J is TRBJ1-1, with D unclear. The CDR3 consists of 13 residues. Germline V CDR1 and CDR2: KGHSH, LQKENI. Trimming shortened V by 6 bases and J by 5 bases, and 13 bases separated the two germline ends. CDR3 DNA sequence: TGTGCCAGCTCCCCTAAGGGTGGGACTGAAGCTTTCTTT. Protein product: CASSPKGGTEAFF.

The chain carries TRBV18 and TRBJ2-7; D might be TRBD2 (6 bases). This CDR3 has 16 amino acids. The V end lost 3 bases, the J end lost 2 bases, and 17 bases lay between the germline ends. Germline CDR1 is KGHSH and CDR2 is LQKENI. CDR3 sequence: CASSPQGGTATYEQYF. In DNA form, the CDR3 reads TGTGCCAGCTCACCGCAGGGCGGGACGGCCACCTACGAGCAGTACTTC.

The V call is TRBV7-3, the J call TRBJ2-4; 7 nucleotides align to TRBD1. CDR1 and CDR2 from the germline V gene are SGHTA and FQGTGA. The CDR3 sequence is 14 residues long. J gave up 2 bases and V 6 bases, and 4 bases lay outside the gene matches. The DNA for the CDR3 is TGTGCCAGCAGTTCAGGGGGTTCCAAAAACATTCAGTACTTC. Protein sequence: CASSSGGSKNIQYF. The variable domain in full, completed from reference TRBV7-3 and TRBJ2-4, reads GAGVSQTPSNKVTEKGKYVELRCDPISGHTALYWYRQSLGQGPEFLIYFQGTGAADDSGLPNDRFFAVRPEGSVSTLKIQRTERGDSAVYLCASSSGGSKNIQYFGAGTRLSVL.